The entry that follows covers one TCR beta chain sequence. The target antigen is unknown. These data are taken from a study of cytomegalovirus exposure and HLA in healthy donors. Notes on the study in general: In a later analysis, compared with equally common non-associated chains, HLA-associated beta chains were more expanded. In a later analysis, CMV-associated beta chains were mostly HLA-associated, it appeared. An analysis done earlier found most TCR beta V segments productive about 90% or about 30% of the time.

The PCR contained 60 Vbeta and 13 Jbeta primers. Original handling: In a later analysis, the count reached 80 million or so unique TCR beta chains, with roughly 12 million shared. The repertoire was sequenced with immunoSEQ multiplex PCR; TCRdb's copy has only in-frame clones and lacks some. The V and J calls and clone size come from that table; D and trimming were worked out from the DNA. The sample carries about 140,000 clones, about 80% recorded once. This TCR was recovered from a woman in her thirties or forties in good health and CMV-seropositive. The source material was PBMCs.

The DNA of the CDR3 is TGTGCCATCAGCCCCCGGGCAGGGGACGGAAACACCATATATTTT. This sequence encodes CAISPRAGDGNTIYF. The chain employs TRBV10-3 and TRBJ1-3; D perhaps matches TRBD1 (6 bases). The CDR3 extends over 15 amino acids. Trimming removed 6 bases from V and 4 bases from J, with 16 bases in between. Germline values: CDR1 ENHRY, CDR2 SYGVKD.